These 21 T cell receptor beta chains originate from one sample sequenced in a study of cytomegalovirus exposure and HLA in healthy donors. The PCR ran on 60 Vbeta and 13 Jbeta primers. Sequencing used immunoSEQ multiplex PCR; TCRdb keeps in-frame clones, though not all of them. This table has 120,000 or so clones, around 75% appearing once. Sequenced: PBMCs. The source of these receptors is a woman aged 45-59 years in good health and CMV-seropositive.

V gene TRBV23-1 combines with J gene TRBJ2-5, with D perhaps TRBD1 (6 bases). TRBV23-1 is known as an ORF, though its function is uncertain. Trimming took 0 bases from V and 5 from J, leaving 22 bases between them. CDR3 length equals 18 residues. CDR3: CASSQSGARGPEGETQYF. The CDR3 DNA is TGCGCCAGCAGTCAATCGGGGGCCCGTGGACCTGAGGGGGAGACCCAGTACTTC.

V gene TRBV27 combines with J gene TRBJ2-3; 9 positions agree with TRBD1. CDR1 and CDR2 (germline): MNHEY, SMNVEV (reference sequence). The CDR3 runs 14 residues. The junction had 6 bases not matched to a gene; V was cut back by 6 bases and J by 5 bases. Written as DNA, the CDR3 is TGTGCCAGCAGGAGGACAGGGGTGGTAGATACGCAGTATTTT. Its protein product is CASRRTGVVDTQYF.

This clone appeared a few times. CDR3 nucleotides: TGTGCCAGCAGCCCGATAGGAGGGGAACGGGGTCAGCCCCAGCATTTT. Encoded protein: CASSPIGGERGQPQHF. V gene TRBV5-5 combines with J gene TRBJ1-5; D is possibly TRBD1 (5 bases). Germline V gene data show CDR1 as SGHKS and CDR2 as YYEKEE (reference sequence). The CDR3 totals 16 residues. The V gene lost 4 bases and the J gene lost 6 bases, with 20 bases spanning the gap.

This chain joins TRBV19 and TRBJ2-7, with TRBD2 identical over 11 bases. Germline V gene lookup returns CDR1 LNHDA and CDR2 SQIVND (reference sequence). Unmatched junction bases numbered 7, after V lost 5 bases and J lost 7 bases. This CDR3 region has 14 residues. The CDR3 DNA is TGTGCCAGTAGTTTCCCGGGACTAGCGGATGAGCAGTACTTC. Translated: CASSFPGLADEQYF.

V gene TRBV10-3 combines with J gene TRBJ2-3, with D uncertain. The length of the CDR3 is 11 residues. V lost 9 bases and J lost 4, with 8 bases in between. CDR1 ENHRY and CDR2 SYGVKD come from the germline V gene. The CDR3, as DNA: TGTGCCATTGGCAACGCAGATACGCAGTATTTT. Translating it yields CAIGNADTQYF.

A few counts support this clone. This chain joins TRBV5-1 and TRBJ1-1; D is unclear. Between the trimmed V and J ends, which lost 2 bases and 0 bases, there was a span of 11 bases. The CDR3 has 15 residues. Germline loops: CDR1 SGHRS, CDR2 YFSETQ. Here the CDR3 reads CASSFGGFVNTEAFF. The CDR3 DNA reads TGCGCCAGCAGCTTTGGAGGGTTTGTGAACACTGAAGCTTTCTTT.

The chain couples TRBV6-1 to TRBJ1-2; TRBD1 aligns across 7 bases. V gave up 3 bases and J gave up 1 base; unmatched junction bases: 8. The CDR3 consists of 16 residues. CDR1 and CDR2 from the germline V gene are MNHNS and SASEGT. For the CDR3, the DNA is TGTGCCAGCAGTGAGCCGATCGGGACAGTTAACTATGGCTACACCTTC. This codes for CASSEPIGTVNYGYTF.

The chain combines TRBV19 with TRBJ1-1; TRBD1 is a possible D gene (5 bases). Germline CDR1 and CDR2: LNHDA and SQIVND (reference sequence). This CDR3 region has 13 residues. V shed 8 bases and J shed 4 bases, with 14 bases lying between them. This chain's CDR3 is CASRGGVVTEAFF. CDR3 bases: TGTGCCAGTCGGGGAGGGGTCGTCACTGAAGCTTTCTTT.

V is TRBV27 and J is TRBJ2-1, with D perhaps matching TRBD1 (6 bases). Per germline, CDR1 MNHEY and CDR2 SMNVEV (reference sequence). The CDR3 has 18 amino acids. Trimming removed 2 bases at V and 4 bases at J, with 21 bases between. The chain's CDR3 is CASSLNYRASTFYNEQFF. For the CDR3, the DNA is TGTGCCAGCAGTTTAAATTACAGGGCCTCAACCTTTTACAATGAGCAGTTCTTC.

A few counts support this clone. The gene calls are TRBV10-3 and TRBJ1-2; D is perhaps TRBD1 (5 bases). Germline V gives CDR1 ENHRY, CDR2 SYGVKD. The V and J ends lost 10 bases and 4 bases respectively, with 19 bases between them. The CDR3 is 14 residues long. The CDR3 protein is CATGRSLTGYGYTF. The CDR3 DNA is TGTGCCACCGGGCGGAGCTTAACAGGCTATGGCTACACCTTC.

V gene TRBV6-1 combines with J gene TRBJ1-1, with D perhaps TRBD1 (5 bases). The CDR3 sequence is 15 residues long. Trimming removed 7 bases at V and 2 bases at J, with 17 bases between. Germline CDR1 reads MNHNS; CDR2 reads SASEGT. The CDR3 loop reads CASTTSGASNTEAFF. The CDR3 DNA sequence: TGTGCCAGCACCACGAGCGGGGCCTCAAACACTGAAGCTTTCTTT.

V and J are TRBV7-2 and TRBJ1-5, with 7 bases lining up with TRBD1. Trimming cost V 8 bases and J 2 bases; bases outside gene matches: 9. The CDR3 runs 15 residues. The germline V gene encodes CDR1 SGHTA and CDR2 FQGNSA. The CDR3 region has the DNA TGTGCCAGCTCCCAAGGGGGCGCAGGCAATCAGCCCCAGCATTTT. Translating it yields CASSQGGAGNQPQHF. Full variable domain (rest looked up from reference TRBV7-2 and TRBJ1-5): GAGVSQSPSNKVTEKGKDVELRCDPISGHTALYWYRQSLGQGLEFLIYFQGNSAPDKSGLPSDRFSAERTGGSVSTLTIQRTQQEDSAVYLCASSQGGAGNQPQHFGDGTRLSIL.

This chain connects TRBV5-5 to TRBJ2-5, with a possible D match to TRBD1 (5 bases). Trimming removed 4 bases from V and 2 bases from J, with 9 bases in between. CDR3 length equals 13 residues. In germline, CDR1 is SGHKS, CDR2 YYEKEE (reference sequence). In nucleotides, the CDR3 is TGTGCCAGCAGCGCGGACACTCAAGAGACCCAGTACTTC. As protein: CASSADTQETQYF.

The V call is TRBV7-8, the J call TRBJ2-3, with 13 bases lining up with TRBD2. CDR3 length: 19 amino acids. J gave up 5 bases and V 1 base, and 12 bases lay outside the gene matches. The germline CDR1 and CDR2 sequences are SGHVS and FQNEAQ. The CDR3 DNA follows: TGTGCCAGCAGCTTAGATCCAGAAGGACTAGCGGGAGAGGAAGATACGCAGTATTTT. Translated, it gives CASSLDPEGLAGEEDTQYF. The whole variable domain, remainder taken from reference TRBV7-8 and TRBJ2-3, is GAGVSQSPRYKVAKRGQDVALRCDPISGHVSLFWYQQALGQGPEFLTYFQNEAQLDKSGLPSDRFFAERPEGSVSTLKIQRTQQEDSAVYLCASSLDPEGLAGEEDTQYFGPGTRLTVL.

A single count supports this clone. CDR3 sequence: CASSQEARNNEQFF. In nucleotides, the CDR3 is TGTGCCAGCAGCCAAGAAGCCCGAAACAATGAGCAGTTCTTC. This chain connects TRBV4-2 to TRBJ2-1; D unclear. The V gene's germline CDR1 is LGHNA and CDR2 YNFKEQ. Deletions cut 0 bases from V and 5 bases from J, with 8 bases between. This CDR3 contains 14 residues.

This chain joins TRBV4-2 and TRBJ2-4; 8 bases align to TRBD1. Unmatched junction bases numbered 7, after V lost 0 bases and J lost 0 bases. The germline CDR1 and CDR2 sequences are LGHNA and YNFKEQ. This CDR3 region has 18 residues. Here the CDR3 DNA reads TGTGCCAGCAGCCAAGACTTAGGACAGGGAGTAGCCAAAAACATTCAGTACTTC. It encodes CASSQDLGQGVAKNIQYF.

In this sample, this clone turned up a few times. The chain uses TRBV20-1 and TRBJ2-3; D might be TRBD1 (5 bases). This CDR3 has 11 residues. Germline values: CDR1 DFQATT, CDR2 SNEGSKA (reference sequence). Trimming stripped 2 bases from V and 11 bases from J, with 11 bases between. The CDR3 DNA sequence: TGCAGTGCTAGACAGGGAAGTGGGCAGTATTTT. It is translated as CSARQGSGQYF.

The chain carries TRBV10-3 and TRBJ2-1; D may be TRBD1 (6 bases). The CDR3 spans 16 residues. Germline V CDR1 and CDR2: ENHRY, SYGVKD. Trimming cost V 2 bases and J 2 bases, with 13 bases left between them. Written as DNA, the CDR3 is TGTGCCATCAGTGAGACTGCCGGGACACCCTACAATGAGCAGTTCTTC. Amino acids: CAISETAGTPYNEQFF.

Regarding this clone: One junction end does not reproduce the germline sequence, and a read error may be involved. The chain carries TRBV7-7 and TRBJ2-2; 7 nucleotides match TRBD1. This CDR3 contains 16 residues. Germline V CDR1 and CDR2: SSHAT, FNYEAQ (reference sequence). The CDR3 DNA reads as TGTGCTAGCAGCTATGGGACAGCTCGTTTCACCGGGGAGCTGTTTTTT. Protein product: CASSYGTARFTGELFF.

The chain links TRBV7-2 to TRBJ2-1; D not resolved. The CDR3 has 15 amino acids. Trimming removed 2 bases at V and 3 bases at J, with 11 bases between. Germline lookup yields CDR1 SGHTA and CDR2 FQGNSA. In DNA form, the CDR3 reads TGTGCCAGCAGCTTACTTACGCGATTCTACAATGAGCAGTTCTTC. Translating it yields CASSLLTRFYNEQFF.

The chain carries TRBV19 and TRBJ2-2; 8 nucleotides match TRBD1. CDR1 is LNHDA and CDR2 is SQIVND in the germline V gene (reference sequence). Trimming removed 5 bases from V and 6 bases from J; junction bases left unmatched: 5. This CDR3 has 14 residues. The CDR3 DNA follows: TGTGCCAGTAGTTTCGACAGGGGACCCGGGGAGCTGTTTTTT. This sequence encodes CASSFDRGPGELFF.